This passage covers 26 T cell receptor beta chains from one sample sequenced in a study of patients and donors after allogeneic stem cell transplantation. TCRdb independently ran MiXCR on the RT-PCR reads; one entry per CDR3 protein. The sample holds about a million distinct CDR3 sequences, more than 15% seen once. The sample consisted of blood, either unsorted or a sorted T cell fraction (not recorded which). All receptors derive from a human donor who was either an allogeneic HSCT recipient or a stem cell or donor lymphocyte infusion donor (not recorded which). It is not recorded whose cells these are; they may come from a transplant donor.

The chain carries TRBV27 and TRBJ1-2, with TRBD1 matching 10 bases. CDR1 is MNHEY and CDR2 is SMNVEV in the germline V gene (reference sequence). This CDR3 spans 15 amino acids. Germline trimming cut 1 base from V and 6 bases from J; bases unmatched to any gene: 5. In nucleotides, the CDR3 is TGTGCCAGCAGTTTATTGGGACAGGGGTTGCATGGCTACACCTTC. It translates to CASSLLGQGLHGYTF.

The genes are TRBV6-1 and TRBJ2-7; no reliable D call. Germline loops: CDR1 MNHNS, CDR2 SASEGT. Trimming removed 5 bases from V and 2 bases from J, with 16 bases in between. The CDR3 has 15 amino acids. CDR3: CASSTGRTLPYEQYF. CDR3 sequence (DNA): TGTGCCAGCAGTACGGGCCGTACTCTACCCTACGAGCAGTACTTC.

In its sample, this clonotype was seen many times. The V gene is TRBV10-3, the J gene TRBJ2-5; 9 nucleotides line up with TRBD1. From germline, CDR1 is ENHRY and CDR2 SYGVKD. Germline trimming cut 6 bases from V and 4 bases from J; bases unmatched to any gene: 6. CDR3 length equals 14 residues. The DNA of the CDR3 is TGTGCCATCAGGGGCCCGGGACAGGGAGAGACCCAGTACTTC. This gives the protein CAIRGPGQGETQYF.

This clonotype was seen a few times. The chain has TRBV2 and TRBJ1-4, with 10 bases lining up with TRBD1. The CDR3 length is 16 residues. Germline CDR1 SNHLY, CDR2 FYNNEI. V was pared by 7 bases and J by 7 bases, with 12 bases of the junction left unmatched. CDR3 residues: CASNPGTGVWGEKLFF. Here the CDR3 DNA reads TGTGCCAGCAACCCCGGGACAGGGGTATGGGGTGAAAAACTGTTTTTT.

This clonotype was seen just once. CDR3 loop: CASSYATGNTEAFF. CDR3 nucleotide sequence: TGCGCCAGCAGCTACGCCACAGGTAACACTGAAGCTTTCTTT. The chain is built from TRBV5-1 and TRBJ1-1; possible D gene TRBD1, 5 bases. CDR1 is SGHRS and CDR2 is YFSETQ in the germline V gene. The V and J ends lost 3 bases and 2 bases respectively, with 11 bases between them. This CDR3 is 14 amino acids long. Variable domain in full (rest from reference TRBV5-1 and TRBJ1-1): KAGVTQTPRYLIKTRGQQVTLSCSPISGHRSVSWYQQTPGQGLQFLFEYFSETQRNKGNFPGRFSGRQFSNSRSEMNVSTLELGDSALYLCASSYATGNTEAFFGQGTRLTVV.

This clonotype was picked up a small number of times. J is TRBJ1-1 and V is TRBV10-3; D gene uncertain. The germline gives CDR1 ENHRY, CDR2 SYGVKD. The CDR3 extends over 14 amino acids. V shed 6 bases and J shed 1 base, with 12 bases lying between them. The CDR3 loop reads CAIRLHPPNTEAFF. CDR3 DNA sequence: TGTGCCATCAGATTACACCCCCCGAACACTGAAGCTTTCTTT.

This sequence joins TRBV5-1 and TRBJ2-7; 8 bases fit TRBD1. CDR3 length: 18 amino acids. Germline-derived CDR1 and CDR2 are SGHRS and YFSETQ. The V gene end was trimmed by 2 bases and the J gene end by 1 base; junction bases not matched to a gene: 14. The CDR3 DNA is TGCGCCAGCAGCTTTGTATCGTTCCGAGGGACAGGTTCCTACGAGCAGTACTTC. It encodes CASSFVSFRGTGSYEQYF.

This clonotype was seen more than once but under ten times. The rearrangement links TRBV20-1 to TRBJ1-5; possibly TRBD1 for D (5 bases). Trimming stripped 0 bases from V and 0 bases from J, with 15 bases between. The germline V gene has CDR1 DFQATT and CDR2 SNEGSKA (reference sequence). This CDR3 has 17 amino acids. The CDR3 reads CSARDLFGGNSNQPQHF. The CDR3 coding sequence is TGCAGTGCTAGAGATCTCTTCGGGGGAAATAGCAATCAGCCCCAGCATTTT.

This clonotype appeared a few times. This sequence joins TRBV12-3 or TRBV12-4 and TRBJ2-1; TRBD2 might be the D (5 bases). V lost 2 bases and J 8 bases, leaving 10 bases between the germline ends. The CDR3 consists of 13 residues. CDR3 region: CASSLTSKDEQFF. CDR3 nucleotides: TGTGCCAGCAGTTTAACTAGTAAGGATGAGCAGTTCTTC.

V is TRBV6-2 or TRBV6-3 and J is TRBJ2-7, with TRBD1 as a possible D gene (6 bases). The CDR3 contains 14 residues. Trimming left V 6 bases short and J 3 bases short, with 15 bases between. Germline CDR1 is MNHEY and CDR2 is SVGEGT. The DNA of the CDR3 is TGTGCCAGCAGACGTTGGGACATACTCTACGAGCAGTACTTC. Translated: CASRRWDILYEQYF.

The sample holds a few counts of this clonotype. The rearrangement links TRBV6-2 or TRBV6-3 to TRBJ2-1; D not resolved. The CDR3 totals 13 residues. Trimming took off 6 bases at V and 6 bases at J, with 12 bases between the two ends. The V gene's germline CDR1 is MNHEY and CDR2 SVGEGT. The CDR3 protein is CASRHPSRNEQFF. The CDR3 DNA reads TGTGCCAGCAGACACCCGTCGCGCAATGAGCAGTTCTTC.

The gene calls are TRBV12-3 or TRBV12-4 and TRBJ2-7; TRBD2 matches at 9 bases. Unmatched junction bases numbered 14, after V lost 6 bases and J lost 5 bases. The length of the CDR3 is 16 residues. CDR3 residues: CASRGVGGRAQDEQYF. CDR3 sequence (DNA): TGTGCCAGCAGGGGGGTTGGCGGGAGGGCCCAAGACGAGCAGTACTTC.

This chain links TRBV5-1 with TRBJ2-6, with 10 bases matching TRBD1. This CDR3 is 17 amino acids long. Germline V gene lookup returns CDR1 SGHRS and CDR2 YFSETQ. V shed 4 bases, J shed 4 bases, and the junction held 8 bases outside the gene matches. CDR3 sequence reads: CASSARQGAKGANVLTF. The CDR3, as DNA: TGCGCCAGCAGCGCCAGACAGGGGGCAAAAGGGGCCAACGTCCTGACTTTC.

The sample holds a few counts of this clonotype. The CDR3, as DNA: TGTGCCAGCAGTTTTTGGAGGGGAGGGTCCTACGAGCAGTACTTC. Protein product: CASSFWRGGSYEQYF. V and J are TRBV28 and TRBJ2-7, with 7 bases that match TRBD2. Losses at the gene ends were 3 bases for V and 1 base for J; bases not matched to a gene: 6. The CDR3 sequence is 15 residues long. Germline V gene lookup returns CDR1 MDHEN and CDR2 SYDVKM.

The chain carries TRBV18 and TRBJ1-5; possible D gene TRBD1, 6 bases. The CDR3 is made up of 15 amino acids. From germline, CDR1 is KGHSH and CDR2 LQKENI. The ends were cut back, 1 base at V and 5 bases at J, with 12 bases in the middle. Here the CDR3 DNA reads TGTGCCAGCTCACCACAAGACAGGCACCATCAGCCCCAGCATTTT. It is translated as CASSPQDRHHQPQHF.

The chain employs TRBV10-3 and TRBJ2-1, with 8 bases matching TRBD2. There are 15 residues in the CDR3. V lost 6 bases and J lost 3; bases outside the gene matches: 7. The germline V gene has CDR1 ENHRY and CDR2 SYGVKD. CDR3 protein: CAIRQTSGDYNEQFF. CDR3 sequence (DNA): TGTGCCATCAGGCAAACTAGCGGTGACTACAATGAGCAGTTCTTC.

The DNA of the CDR3 is TGTGCCAGCAGTTTACTCAGACAGGGGGTGGATTCACCCCTCCACTTT. This translates into CASSLLRQGVDSPLHF. J is TRBJ1-6 and V is TRBV2; 9 nucleotides match TRBD1. This CDR3 has 16 amino acids. Germline V gene lookup returns CDR1 SNHLY and CDR2 FYNNEI. The V segment lost 5 bases and the J segment 8 bases; nucleotides outside the gene matches: 10.

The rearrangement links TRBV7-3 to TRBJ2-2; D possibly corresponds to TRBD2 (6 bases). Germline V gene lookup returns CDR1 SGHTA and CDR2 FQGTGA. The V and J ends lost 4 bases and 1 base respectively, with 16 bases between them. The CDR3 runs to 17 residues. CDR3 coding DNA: TGTGCCAGCAGCTCGATAACGGGACTCCGGAACACCGGGGAGCTGTTTTTT. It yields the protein CASSSITGLRNTGELFF. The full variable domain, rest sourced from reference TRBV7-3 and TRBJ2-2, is GAGVSQTPSNKVTEKGKYVELRCDPISGHTALYWYRQSLGQGPEFLIYFQGTGAADDSGLPNDRFFAVRPEGSVSTLKIQRTERGDSAVYLCASSSITGLRNTGELFFGEGSRLTVL.

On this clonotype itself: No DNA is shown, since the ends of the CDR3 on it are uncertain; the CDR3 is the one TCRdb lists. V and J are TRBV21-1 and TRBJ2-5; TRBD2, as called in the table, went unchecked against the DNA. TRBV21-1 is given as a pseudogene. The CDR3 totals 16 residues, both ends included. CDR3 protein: CASSKVAGGIQETQYF.

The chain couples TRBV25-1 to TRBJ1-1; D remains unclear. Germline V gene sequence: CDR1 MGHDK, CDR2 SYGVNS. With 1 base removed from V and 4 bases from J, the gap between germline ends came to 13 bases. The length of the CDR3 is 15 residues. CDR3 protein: CASSEFRQARTEAFF. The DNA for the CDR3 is TGTGCCAGCAGTGAATTCCGGCAGGCGCGCACTGAAGCTTTCTTT.

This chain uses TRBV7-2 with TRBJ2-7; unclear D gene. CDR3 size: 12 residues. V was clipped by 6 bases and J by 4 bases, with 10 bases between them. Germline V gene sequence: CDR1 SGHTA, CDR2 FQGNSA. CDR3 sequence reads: CASSLPFYEQYF. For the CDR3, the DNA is TGTGCCAGCAGTCTACCCTTTTACGAGCAGTACTTC. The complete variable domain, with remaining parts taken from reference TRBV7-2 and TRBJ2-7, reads GAGVSQSPSNKVTEKGKDVELRCDPISGHTALYWYRQSLGQGLEFLIYFQGNSAPDKSGLPSDRFSAERTGGSVSTLTIQRTQQEDSAVYLCASSLPFYEQYFGPGTRLTVT.

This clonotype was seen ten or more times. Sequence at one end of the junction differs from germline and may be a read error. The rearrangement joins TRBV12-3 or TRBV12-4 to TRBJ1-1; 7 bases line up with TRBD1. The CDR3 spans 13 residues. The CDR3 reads CASRLGGVTEAFF. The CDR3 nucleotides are TGTGCCAGCAGGTTAGGGGGCGTCACTGAAGCTTTCTTT.

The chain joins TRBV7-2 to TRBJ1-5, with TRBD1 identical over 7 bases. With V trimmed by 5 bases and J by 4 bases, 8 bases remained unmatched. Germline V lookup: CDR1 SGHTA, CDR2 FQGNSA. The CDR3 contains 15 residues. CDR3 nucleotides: TGTGCCAGCAGCCGCAGACAGGGACGAAATCAGCCCCAGCATTTT. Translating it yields CASSRRQGRNQPQHF.

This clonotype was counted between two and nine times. Here the CDR3 DNA reads TGTGCCAGCAGCGTGGTAGTCTCTGGAAACACCATATATTTT. It codes for CASSVVVSGNTIYF. This chain joins TRBV13 and TRBJ1-3, with no clear D. CDR1 is PRHDT and CDR2 is FYEKMQ in the germline V gene (reference sequence). This CDR3 has 14 amino acids. V was trimmed by 5 bases and J by 0 bases, leaving 8 bases between them.

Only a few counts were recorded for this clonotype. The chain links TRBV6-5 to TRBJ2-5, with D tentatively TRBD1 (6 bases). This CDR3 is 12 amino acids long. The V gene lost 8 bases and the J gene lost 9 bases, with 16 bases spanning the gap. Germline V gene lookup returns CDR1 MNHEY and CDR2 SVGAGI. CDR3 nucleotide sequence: TGTGCCAGCCAGCAGGGGAGAGATTCCCAGTACTTC. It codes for CASQQGRDSQYF.

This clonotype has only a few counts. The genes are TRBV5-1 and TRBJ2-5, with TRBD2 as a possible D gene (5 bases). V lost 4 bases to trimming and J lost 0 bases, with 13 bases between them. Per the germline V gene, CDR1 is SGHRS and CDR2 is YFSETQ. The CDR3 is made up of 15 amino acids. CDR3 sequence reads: CASSPGNRNQETQYF. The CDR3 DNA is TGCGCCAGCAGCCCGGGAAACAGAAACCAAGAGACCCAGTACTTC.